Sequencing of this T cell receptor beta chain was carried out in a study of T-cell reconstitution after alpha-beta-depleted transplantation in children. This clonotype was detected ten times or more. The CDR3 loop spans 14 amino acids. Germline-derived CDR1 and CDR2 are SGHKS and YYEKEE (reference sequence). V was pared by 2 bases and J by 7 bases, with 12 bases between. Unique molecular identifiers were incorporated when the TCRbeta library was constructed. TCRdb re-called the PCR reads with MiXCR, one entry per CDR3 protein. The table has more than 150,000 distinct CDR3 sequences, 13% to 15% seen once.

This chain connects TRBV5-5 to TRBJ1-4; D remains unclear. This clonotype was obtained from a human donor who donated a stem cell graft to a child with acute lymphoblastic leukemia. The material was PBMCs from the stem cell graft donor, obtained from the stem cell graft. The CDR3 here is CASSFGVGGEKLFF. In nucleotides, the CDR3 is TGTGCCAGCAGCTTCGGGGTCGGAGGTGAAAAACTGTTTTTT.